The entry below gives a single T cell receptor (beta chain) sequence along with its context. This entry comes from a study of blood T cell repertoires in COVID-19. As for the study in general: The United States, Italy and Spain provided the acute and convalescent COVID-19 samples. PBMCs, B-cell-depleted T cells, or T cells were the source of the cDNA or gDNA that made up the material.

Authors' methods: Using reference gene primer amplification, nucleated cell counts were estimated. Sequencing used immunoSEQ multiplex PCR; TCRdb keeps in-frame clones, though not all of them. The DNA gave D and trimming, while V, J and clone size come from that table. In the table there are nearly 60,000 clones, 90% of which are singletons. Sequencing input: peripheral blood. This receptor was taken from a man aged 55 to 69 with active COVID-19.

CDR3 nucleotide sequence: TGCGCCAGCAGCCCGGGACAGGGGGACATTCAGTACTTC. Protein: CASSPGQGDIQYF. The chain links TRBV5-1 to TRBJ2-4, with TRBD1 matching 11 bases. This CDR3 spans 13 amino acids. V lost 4 bases, J lost 8 bases, and 2 bases stayed unmatched. Germline loops: CDR1 SGHRS, CDR2 YFSETQ.